This T cell receptor (beta chain) originates from a study of blood T cell repertoires in COVID-19. Study background: Samples representing acute and convalescent COVID-19 were sourced from the United States, Italy and Spain. In each case, the material was cDNA or gDNA derived from T cells, B-cell-depleted T cells, or PBMCs.

With 6 bases removed from V and 1 base from J, the gap between germline ends came to 15 bases. The CDR3 runs 15 residues. Germline assignment: CDR1 MNHEY and CDR2 SVGAGI. Authors' processing steps: Quantification of nucleated cells was approximated via reference gene primer amplification. Some clones are missing from TCRdb's copy, which holds only in-frame ones; the method was immunoSEQ multiplex PCR. V and J calls and clone size come straight from that table; D and trimming were deduced from the DNA. The sample includes 200,000 to 250,000 clones, roughly 84% of them seen just once. This chain links TRBV6-5 with TRBJ1-2; D is perhaps TRBD1 (6 bases). Sequences were obtained from peripheral blood. The receptor was isolated from an elderly woman with acute or convalescent COVID-19. The CDR3: CASRPQGTLNYGYTF. CDR3 coding DNA: TGTGCCAGCAGACCACAGGGCACCCTTAACTATGGCTACACCTTC.